Below, 15 T cell receptor beta chains from the same sample are listed, as sequenced in a study of cytomegalovirus exposure and HLA in healthy donors. This PCR relied on a set of 60 Vbeta primers and 13 Jbeta primers. TCRdb keeps only in-frame clones here, not all; method: immunoSEQ multiplex PCR. The sample yields 150,000 to 200,000 clones, 68% seen once. What was sequenced was PBMCs. These receptors were obtained from a woman in her forties in good health and CMV-seropositive.

The chain has TRBV5-1 and TRBJ2-3; D unclear. The germline V and J ends were trimmed by 0 bases and 1 base, with 3 bases remaining between them. Germline V gene sequence: CDR1 SGHRS, CDR2 YFSETQ. This CDR3 region has 13 residues. The CDR3 bases are TGCGCCAGCAGCTTGGTCGGCACAGATACGCAGTATTTT. Translation: CASSLVGTDTQYF.

This sequence joins TRBV6-5 and TRBJ2-2; 7 bases agree with TRBD1. Trimming removed 5 bases from V and 6 bases from J; junction bases left unmatched: 6. CDR1 is MNHEY and CDR2 is SVGAGI in the germline V gene. The CDR3 is made up of 14 amino acids. In DNA, the CDR3 is TGTGCCAGCAGTCCCACAGGGGTGGCCGGGGAGCTGTTTTTT. This encodes CASSPTGVAGELFF.

This chain uses TRBV19 with TRBJ2-1; 8 bases fit TRBD1. V trimming: 9 bases; J trimming: 1 base; junction bases outside the gene matches: 5. Germline assignment: CDR1 LNHDA and CDR2 SQIVND (reference sequence). The CDR3 consists of 14 residues. The chain's CDR3 is CASRGPESYNEQFF. Here the CDR3 DNA reads TGTGCCAGCAGGGGGCCAGAGTCCTACAATGAGCAGTTCTTC.

As for this clone: At one boundary the junction diverges from the germline segment, which might be a read error. The chain employs TRBV7-9 and TRBJ1-1; 9 bases line up with TRBD1. Germline V gene data show CDR1 as SEHNR and CDR2 as FQNEAQ (reference sequence). The CDR3 runs to 14 residues. Written as DNA, the CDR3 is TGTGCCAGCAGTTTTAGTGGATTACAGGGGGCGACCAATTGG. It codes for CASSFSGLQGATNW.

The V and J genes are TRBV10-1 and TRBJ2-7, with 8 nucleotides matching TRBD1. V gave up 8 bases and J gave up 5 bases; unmatched junction bases: 8. This CDR3 region has 13 residues. Germline V lookup: CDR1 WNHNN, CDR2 SYGVQD (reference sequence). The CDR3 protein is CASFGGQGDEQYF. CDR3 sequence (DNA): TGCGCCAGCTTCGGAGGACAGGGCGACGAGCAGTACTTC.

The V call is TRBV7-2, the J call TRBJ1-2; TRBD1 is a possible D gene (6 bases). The V end lost 4 bases, the J end lost 8 bases, and 23 bases lay between the germline ends. The germline gives CDR1 SGHTA, CDR2 FQGNSA. This CDR3 is built from 16 residues. CDR3: CASSSPTIQGLGGYTF. Here the CDR3 DNA reads TGTGCCAGCAGCTCCCCTACTATCCAGGGGCTCGGCGGCTACACCTTC.

The chain combines TRBV5-5 with TRBJ1-4; 7 nucleotides agree with TRBD1. This CDR3 contains 15 residues. Germline V lookup: CDR1 SGHKS, CDR2 YYEKEE (reference sequence). V gave up 4 bases and J gave up 5 bases; unmatched junction bases: 8. In nucleotides, the CDR3 is TGTGCCAGCAGCAAACCGGGACAGATCAATGAAAAACTGTTTTTT. Its protein is CASSKPGQINEKLFF.

This clone was recorded once. V is TRBV28 and J is TRBJ2-2, with D perhaps TRBD1 (6 bases). Trimming shortened V by 2 bases and J by 5 bases, and 12 bases separated the two germline ends. The CDR3 has 15 amino acids. Germline V gene sequence: CDR1 MDHEN, CDR2 SYDVKM. CDR3 nucleotides: TGTGCCAGCAGTTTAGGAGGACAGATAACCGGGGAGCTGTTTTTT. Its translation is CASSLGGQITGELFF.

The chain joins TRBV25-1 to TRBJ2-2, with D hard to call. Trimming cost V 6 bases and J 3 bases, with 17 bases left between them. Germline V gene data show CDR1 as MGHDK and CDR2 as SYGVNS. The CDR3 totals 16 residues. The CDR3 sequence: CASRTQGGVYTGELFF. In DNA, the CDR3 is TGTGCCAGCAGGACCCAAGGCGGAGTTTACACCGGGGAGCTGTTTTTT. The full variable domain, rest sourced from reference TRBV25-1 and TRBJ2-2, is EADIYQTPRYLVIGTGKKITLECSQTMGHDKMYWYQQDPGMELHLIHYSYGVNSTEKGDLSSESTVSRIRTEHFPLTLESARPSHTSQYLCASRTQGGVYTGELFFGEGSRLTVL.

This chain connects TRBV5-4 to TRBJ1-5; 8 bases map to TRBD1. J lost 4 bases, V lost 3 bases, and 6 bases had no gene match. The CDR3 covers 15 residues. The germline V gene has CDR1 SGHNT and CDR2 YYREEE (reference sequence). The CDR3 DNA reads as TGTGCCAGCAGCTCCGGCAGGGGGCGGAATCAGCCCCAGCATTTT. Encoded protein: CASSSGRGRNQPQHF. The whole variable domain, filled in from reference TRBV5-4 and TRBJ1-5, reads ETGVTQSPTHLIKTRGQQVTLRCSSQSGHNTVSWYQQALGQGPQFIFQYYREEENGRGNFPPRFSGLQFPNYSSELNVNALELDDSALYLCASSSGRGRNQPQHFGDGTRLSIL.

The chain joins TRBV2 to TRBJ2-5, with 7 positions matching TRBD2. The J segment lost 5 bases and the V segment lost 2 bases, leaving 2 bases of the junction unmatched. Germline CDR1 and CDR2: SNHLY and FYNNEI. The CDR3 is made up of 13 amino acids. The CDR3 nucleotides read TGTGCCAGCAGTGAAAGGGAGGGGGAGACCCAGTACTTC. It yields the protein CASSEREGETQYF.

The chain recombines TRBV7-6 with TRBJ1-1; tentatively, D is TRBD1 (6 bases). V was shortened by 4 bases and J by 0 bases, with 18 bases between the two germline ends. Germline CDR1 reads SGHVS; CDR2 reads FNYEAQ. This CDR3 region has 17 residues. In DNA form, the CDR3 reads TGTGCCAGCAGCTCCGCCAGGACAGAATCCATGAACACTGAAGCTTTCTTT. As protein: CASSSARTESMNTEAFF.

The rearrangement links TRBV25-1 to TRBJ2-1; D might be TRBD1 (6 bases). The germline V and J ends were trimmed by 3 bases and 3 bases, with 15 bases remaining between them. Germline V gene data show CDR1 as MGHDK and CDR2 as SYGVNS. The CDR3 extends over 16 amino acids. The CDR3 region has the DNA TGTGCCAGCAGTGATAATCAGGGGCGAAACTACAATGAGCAGTTCTTC. It is translated as CASSDNQGRNYNEQFF. Supplemented by reference TRBV25-1 and TRBJ2-1, the full variable domain reads EADIYQTPRYLVIGTGKKITLECSQTMGHDKMYWYQQDPGMELHLIHYSYGVNSTEKGDLSSESTVSRIRTEHFPLTLESARPSHTSQYLCASSDNQGRNYNEQFFGPGTRLTVL.

As regards this clone: The junction differs from germline at one of its ends, possibly a read error. The rearrangement uses TRBV5-6 and TRBJ2-7, with 8 bases identical to TRBD2. CDR3 length equals 13 residues. Germline V gives CDR1 SGHDT, CDR2 YYEEEE. CDR3 loop: CASSPAGAYGQYF. In DNA, the CDR3 is TGTGCCAGCAGCCCAGCGGGGGCCTACGGGCAGTACTTC.

The chain employs TRBV28 and TRBJ1-1; D is unresolved. The CDR3 is 13 residues long. Germline lookup yields CDR1 MDHEN and CDR2 SYDVKM. The CDR3 DNA sequence: TGTGCTTCCCTGTTTAGAATGAACACTGAAGCTTTCTTT. Protein sequence: CASLFRMNTEAFF.